Listed here are 20 T cell receptor beta chains from one sample, sequenced in a study of tumor-infiltrating lymphocytes in primary liver carcinoma. From around 0.5 ug total RNA, TCR beta cDNA was generated with a primer in the constant region. Three-round nested multiplex PCR performed with slightly modified ARM-PCR produced the TCR beta libraries. Amplification in the first two PCR rounds was performed using TRBV1-TRBV30 forward primers and a C-beta reverse primer for around 10 cycles each. From the multiplex PCR reads, TCRdb called clonotypes with MiXCR, one entry per CDR3 protein. The sample lists almost 200,000 distinct CDR3 sequences, 65% seen once, with roughly 7% in the top ten. It was unsorted whole blood that yielded blood RNA, and germline DNA was also extracted. Sequences were obtained from peripheral blood. All receptors come from a woman aged 60-70 years with primary liver carcinoma and hepatitis B virus infection.

About this clonotype itself: This may be a read error: a much more frequent sequence differs by one nucleotide. CDR3 bases: TGTGCCAGCAGCCCGGGACTCCACCGCGCAAATACGCAGTATTTT. Translating it yields CASSPGLHRANTQYF. This rearrangement joins TRBV4-2 to TRBJ2-3, with a possible D match to TRBD2 (6 bases). Per germline, CDR1 LGHNA and CDR2 YNFKEQ. V lost 4 bases to trimming and J lost 7 bases, with 18 bases between them. This CDR3 has 15 residues.

This clonotype has a handful of counts. Since a much larger clone is just one base distant, this may be a read error. The chain joins TRBV11-2 to TRBJ2-2, with a tentative D call TRBD1 (6 bases). This CDR3 is 15 amino acids long. The germline V and J ends were trimmed by 7 bases and 6 bases, with 18 bases remaining between them. CDR1 and CDR2 from the germline V gene are SGHAT and FQNNGV. Here the CDR3 DNA reads TGTGCCAGCAACATCCCCGGGACAAGTCCCGGGGAGCTGTTTTTT. This sequence encodes CASNIPGTSPGELFF.

This clonotype showed up just once. A much larger clonotype is one base distant, so this may be a read error. The gene calls are TRBV6-5 and TRBJ1-1; the D is unclear. This CDR3 contains 14 residues. Germline CDR1 MNHEY, CDR2 SVGAGI. The germline V and J ends were trimmed by 7 bases and 6 bases, with 18 bases remaining between them. CDR3 in DNA: TGTGCCAGCACCACTTCCGGTGGGGTGGCTGAAGCTTTCTTT. It encodes CASTTSGGVAEAFF.

Only a few counts were recorded for this clonotype. Its ends do not fully match the called genes, so a read error is possible. The genes are TRBV5-4 and TRBJ2-7, with TRBD2 matching over 12 bases. This CDR3 is built from 18 residues. Germline loops: CDR1 SGHNT, CDR2 YYREEE (reference sequence). CDR3 amino acids: CASSLRRLAGGPAYGQYF. CDR3 sequence (DNA): TGTGCCAGCAGCTTGAGGAGGCTAGCGGGAGGGCCAGCCTACGGGCAGTACTTC.

This chain links TRBV28 with TRBJ1-5; no firm D call. Trimming removed 2 bases at V and 0 bases at J, with 8 bases between. Germline loops: CDR1 MDHEN, CDR2 SYDVKM. This CDR3 has 15 amino acids. The CDR3: CASSLGGNSNQPQHF. The CDR3 region has the DNA TGTGCCAGCAGTTTAGGAGGGAATAGCAATCAGCCCCAGCATTTT.

This chain joins TRBV6-1 and TRBJ2-2; TRBD1 agrees at 7 bases. Trimming removed 4 bases from V and 2 bases from J; junction bases left unmatched: 4. Looked up from germline, CDR1 is MNHNS and CDR2 is SASEGT. This CDR3 comprises 15 residues. The CDR3, as DNA: TGTGCCAGCAGTGTCCGGGACAGCAACACCGGGGAGCTGTTTTTT. Translated, it gives CASSVRDSNTGELFF.

This clonotype showed up many times. The chain uses TRBV4-1 and TRBJ1-5, with a tentative D call TRBD1 (5 bases). The CDR3 runs 17 residues. CDR1 and CDR2 from the germline V gene are MGHRA and YSYEKL. V was trimmed by 1 base and J by 0 bases, leaving 13 bases between them. This CDR3 is CASSQVRGAGSNQPQHF. The CDR3 DNA sequence: TGCGCCAGCAGCCAAGTTCGTGGGGCGGGTAGCAATCAGCCCCAGCATTTT.

About this clonotype: This may come from a read error, since a much larger clone is one base off. The rearrangement links TRBV4-1 to TRBJ2-7, with D uncertain. Germline loops: CDR1 MGHRA, CDR2 YSYEKL. The CDR3 extends over 17 amino acids. The DNA for the CDR3 is TGCGCCTGCAGCCCTCAGGACCGTTCGAGAAGCTCCTACGAGCAGTACTTC. Translation gives CACSPQDRSRSSYEQYF.

As regards this clonotype: A much bigger clone sits one base away, suggesting this may be a read error. As the CDR3 is not closed by the conserved phenylalanine or tryptophan, this likely results from a read error. The rearrangement uses TRBV12-3 or TRBV12-4 and TRBJ2-7; TRBD1 agrees at 9 bases. The CDR3 length is 13 residues. Trimming cost V 7 bases and J 3 bases; bases outside gene matches: 4. CDR3 protein: CASTETGGYEQYL. The CDR3 nucleotides are TGTGCCAGCACCGAGACAGGGGGCTACGAGCAGTACCTC.

The chain has TRBV12-3 or TRBV12-4 and TRBJ1-2; no definite D call. The CDR3 loop spans 17 amino acids. The germline V and J ends were trimmed by 3 bases and 4 bases, with 21 bases remaining between them. The CDR3 loop is CASSFFVESYRGYGYTF. CDR3 nucleotide sequence: TGTGCCAGCAGTTTTTTCGTTGAAAGTTACAGAGGCTATGGCTACACCTTC.

The table lists this clonotype with many counts. The V and J genes are TRBV4-2 and TRBJ1-2; tentatively, D is TRBD1 (5 bases). The germline V gene encodes CDR1 LGHNA and CDR2 YNFKEQ. The ends were cut back, 4 bases at V and 6 bases at J, with 15 bases in the middle. There are 14 residues in the CDR3. This CDR3 reads CASSLGGLENGYTF. The CDR3 DNA reads TGTGCCAGCAGCCTCGGGGGTTTGGAAAATGGCTACACCTTC.

This clonotype came up a few times. The chain uses TRBV28 and TRBJ2-1; the match to TRBD2 covers 8 bases. CDR3 length: 15 residues. V shed 6 bases, J shed 6 bases, and the junction held 10 bases outside the gene matches. From germline, CDR1 is MDHEN and CDR2 SYDVKM. This chain's CDR3 is CASRPSGRGGNEQFF. CDR3 sequence (DNA): TGTGCCAGCAGACCGAGCGGGAGAGGGGGCAATGAGCAGTTCTTC.

Points on this clonotype: Being one base from a much bigger clone, this may be a read error. The genes are TRBV12-3 or TRBV12-4 and TRBJ1-4; D is unclear. The germline V and J ends were trimmed by 5 bases and 8 bases, with 12 bases remaining between them. The CDR3 is made up of 13 amino acids. The DNA of the CDR3 is TGTGCCAGCAGTGTGATTTCGGGCGAAAAACTGTTTTTT. Its protein is CASSVISGEKLFF.

For this clonotype: A read error is possible here, since a much larger clone lies one base away. The rearrangement links TRBV12-3 or TRBV12-4 to TRBJ2-7, with a possible D match to TRBD1 (6 bases). The CDR3 consists of 13 residues. V was shortened by 4 bases and J by 10 bases, with 17 bases between the two germline ends. The CDR3 region has the DNA TGTGCCAGCAGTTCCAATTCAGGGGTCGATCAGTACTTC. Its translation: CASSSNSGVDQYF.

This chain connects TRBV7-9 to TRBJ2-1; possible D gene TRBD1, 6 bases. Germline V gene data show CDR1 as SEHNR and CDR2 as FQNEAQ (reference sequence). V shed 1 base and J shed 5 bases, with 9 bases lying between them. CDR3 size: 14 residues. The CDR3 DNA reads TGTGCCAGCAGCTTAGGGACAGTAGACAATGAGCAGTTCTTC. The encoded protein is CASSLGTVDNEQFF.

This clonotype was counted many times. The chain combines TRBV11-3 with TRBJ1-4; 9 bases agree with TRBD1. This CDR3 has 16 amino acids. Losses at the gene ends were 0 bases for V and 5 bases for J; bases not matched to a gene: 4. From germline, CDR1 is SGHNT and CDR2 YENEEA. Here the CDR3 reads CASSLDRGQGNEKLFF. CDR3 nucleotide sequence: TGTGCCAGCAGCTTAGATCGTGGACAGGGGAATGAAAAACTGTTTTTT.

This clonotype was counted a few times. The chain recombines TRBV29-1 with TRBJ2-1; TRBD2 matches at 14 bases. The germline V gene has CDR1 SQVTM and CDR2 ANQGSEA. Trimming at V came to 8 bases and at J to 6 bases, leaving 12 bases not matched to a gene. The CDR3 runs 16 residues. CDR3 DNA: TGCAGCATCGCGAAGAGGGGGACTAGCGGGAGCAATGAGCAGTTCTTC. This encodes CSIAKRGTSGSNEQFF.

On this clonotype: At one of its ends the junction is not consistent with the germline gene, which may arise from a read error. The V call is TRBV12-3 or TRBV12-4, the J call TRBJ2-1; D call uncertain. The CDR3 covers 16 residues. CDR3 sequence reads: CASRFTVFGSYNKQFF. CDR3 in DNA: TGTGCCAGCAGGTTTACAGTCTTTGGCTCCTACAATAAGCAGTTCTTC.

Concerning this clonotype: A read error may account for a junction end that differs from germline. J is TRBJ1-6 and V is TRBV6-5; 9 positions match TRBD1. Germline CDR1 and CDR2: MNHEY and SVGAGI. The CDR3 runs to 16 residues. Here the CDR3 reads CVSREQGARGNSPIHF. The CDR3, as DNA: TGTGTCAGCAGAGAACAGGGGGCGCGGGGTAATTCACCCATCCACTTT.

This clonotype has at least ten counts. This sequence joins TRBV5-4 and TRBJ2-7; D possibly corresponds to TRBD2 (5 bases). V gave up 2 bases and J gave up 3 bases, with 9 bases separating them. The germline gives CDR1 SGHNT, CDR2 YYREEE (reference sequence). The CDR3 has 13 residues. Here the CDR3 DNA reads TGTGCCAGCAGCTTAGTTGAGGGCTACGAGCAGTACTTC. It yields the protein CASSLVEGYEQYF. Supplemented by reference TRBV5-4 and TRBJ2-7, the full variable domain reads ETGVTQSPTHLIKTRGQQVTLRCSSQSGHNTVSWYQQALGQGPQFIFQYYREEENGRGNFPPRFSGLQFPNYSSELNVNALELDDSALYLCASSLVEGYEQYFGPGTRLTVT.